Described below is a single TCR beta chain sequence and its context. The entry originates in a study of blood T cell repertoires in COVID-19. Background on the study: PBMCs, B-cell-depleted T cells, or T cells provided the cDNA or gDNA that made up the material.

The CDR3 sequence is 14 residues long. The V and J ends lost 3 bases and 10 bases respectively, with 13 bases between them. CDR1 is MDHEN, CDR2 SYDVKM, per germline. Recruitment covered about two dozen US areas and drew participants whose ages spanned roughly 18 to 89 years. Participant reports of clinical history set cohort assignment. Original processing notes: Amplifying reference gene primers gave estimates of nucleated cell counts. Profiled with immunoSEQ multiplex PCR; TCRdb holds only in-frame clones, not every one. V and J calls and clone size are given by that table; D and trimming were obtained from the DNA. The profile covers around 450,000 clones, with approximately 90% appearing a single time and about 2.1% taken by the ten largest.

The chain recombines TRBV28 with TRBJ1-6; weak D call: TRBD1 (5 bases). Sequencing used PBMCs or T cells enriched from blood (not recorded which). The TCR originated in a woman between 18 and 29 years old with acute COVID-19. In nucleotides, the CDR3 is TGTGCCAGCAGTTTCCAGGGTGCGGAGTCACCCCTCCACTTT. It encodes CASSFQGAESPLHF.